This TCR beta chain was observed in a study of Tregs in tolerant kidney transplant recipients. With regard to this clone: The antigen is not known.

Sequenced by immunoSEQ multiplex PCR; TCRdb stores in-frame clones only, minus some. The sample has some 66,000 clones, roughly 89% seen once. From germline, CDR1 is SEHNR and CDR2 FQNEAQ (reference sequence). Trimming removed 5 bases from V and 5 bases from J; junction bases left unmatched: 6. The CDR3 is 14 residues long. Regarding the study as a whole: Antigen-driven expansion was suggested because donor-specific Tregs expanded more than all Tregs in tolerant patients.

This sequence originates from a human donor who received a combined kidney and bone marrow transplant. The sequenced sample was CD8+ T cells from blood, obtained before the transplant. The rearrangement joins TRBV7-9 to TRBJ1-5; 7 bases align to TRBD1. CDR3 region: CASSLGTVDQPQHF. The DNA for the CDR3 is TGTGCCAGCAGCCTCGGGACAGTCGATCAGCCCCAGCATTTT.